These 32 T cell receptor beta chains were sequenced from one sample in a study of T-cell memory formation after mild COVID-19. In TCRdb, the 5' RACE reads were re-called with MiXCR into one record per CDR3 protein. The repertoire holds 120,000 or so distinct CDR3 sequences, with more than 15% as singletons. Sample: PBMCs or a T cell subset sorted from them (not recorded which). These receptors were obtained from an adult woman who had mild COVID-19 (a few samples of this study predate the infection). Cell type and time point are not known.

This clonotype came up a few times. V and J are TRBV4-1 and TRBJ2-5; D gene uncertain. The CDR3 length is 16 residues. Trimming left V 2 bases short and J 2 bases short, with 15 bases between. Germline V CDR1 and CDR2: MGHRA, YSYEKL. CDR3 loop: CASSQRLGGVQETQYF. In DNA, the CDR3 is TGCGCCAGCAGCCAACGCCTAGGTGGGGTACAAGAGACCCAGTACTTC.

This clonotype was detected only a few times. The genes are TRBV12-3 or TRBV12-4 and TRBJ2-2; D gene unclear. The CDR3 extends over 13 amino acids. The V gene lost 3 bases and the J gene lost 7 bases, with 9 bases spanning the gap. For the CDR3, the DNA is TGTGCCAGCAGTTTTAGAGTTGGCGGGGAGCTGTTTTTT. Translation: CASSFRVGGELFF.

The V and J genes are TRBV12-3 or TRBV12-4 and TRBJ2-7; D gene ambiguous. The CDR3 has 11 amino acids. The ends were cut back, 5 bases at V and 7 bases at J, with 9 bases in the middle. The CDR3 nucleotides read TGTGCCAGCAGTCAACTGGGAGAGCAGTACTTC. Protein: CASSQLGEQYF.

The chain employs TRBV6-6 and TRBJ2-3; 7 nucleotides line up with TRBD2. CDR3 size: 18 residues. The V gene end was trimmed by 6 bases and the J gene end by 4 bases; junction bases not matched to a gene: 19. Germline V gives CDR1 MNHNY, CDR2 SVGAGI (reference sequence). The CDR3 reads CASSPGNRGGRFADTQYF. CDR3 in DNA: TGTGCCAGCAGCCCGGGAAACCGGGGCGGGAGATTTGCAGATACGCAGTATTTT.

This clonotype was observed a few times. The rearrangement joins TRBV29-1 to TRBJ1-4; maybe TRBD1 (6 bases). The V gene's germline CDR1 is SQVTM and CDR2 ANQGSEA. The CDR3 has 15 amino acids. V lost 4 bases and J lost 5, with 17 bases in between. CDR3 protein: CSVGFRGGLNEKLFF. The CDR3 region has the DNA TGCAGCGTTGGATTTCGGGGGGGGCTAAATGAAAAACTGTTTTTT.

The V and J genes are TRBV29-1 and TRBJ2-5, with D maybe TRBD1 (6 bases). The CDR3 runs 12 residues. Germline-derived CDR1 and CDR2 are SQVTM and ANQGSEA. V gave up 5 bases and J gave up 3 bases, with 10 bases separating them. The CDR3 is CSVRYREETQYF. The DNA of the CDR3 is TGCAGCGTTCGTTACAGGGAAGAGACCCAGTACTTC.

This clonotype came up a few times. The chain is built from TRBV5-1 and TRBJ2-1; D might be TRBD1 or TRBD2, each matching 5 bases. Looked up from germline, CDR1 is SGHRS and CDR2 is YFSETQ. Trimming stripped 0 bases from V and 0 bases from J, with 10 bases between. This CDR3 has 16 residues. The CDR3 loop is CASSLAGGSSYNEQFF. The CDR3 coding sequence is TGCGCCAGCAGCTTGGCTGGGGGAAGCTCCTACAATGAGCAGTTCTTC.

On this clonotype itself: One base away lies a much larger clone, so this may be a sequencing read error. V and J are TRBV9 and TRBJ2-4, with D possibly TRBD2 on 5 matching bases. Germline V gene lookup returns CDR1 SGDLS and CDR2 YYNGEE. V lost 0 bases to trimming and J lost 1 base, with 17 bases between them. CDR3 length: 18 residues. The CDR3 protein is CASSVVSDGHGAKNIQYF. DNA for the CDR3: TGTGCCAGCAGCGTAGTTAGCGATGGGCATGGGGCCAAAAACATTCAGTACTTC.

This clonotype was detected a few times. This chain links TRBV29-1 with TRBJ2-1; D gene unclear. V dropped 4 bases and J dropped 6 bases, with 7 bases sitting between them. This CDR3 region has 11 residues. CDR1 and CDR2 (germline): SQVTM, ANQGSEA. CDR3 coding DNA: TGCAGCGTTGGGACGAGCAATGAGCAGTTCTTC. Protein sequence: CSVGTSNEQFF.

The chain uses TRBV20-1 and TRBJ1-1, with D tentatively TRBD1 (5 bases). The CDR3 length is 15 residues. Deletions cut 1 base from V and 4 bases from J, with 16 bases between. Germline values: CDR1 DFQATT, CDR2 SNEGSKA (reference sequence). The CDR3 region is CSARAGSDGGTEAFF. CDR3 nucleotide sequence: TGCAGTGCTAGAGCTGGGAGTGATGGGGGCACTGAAGCTTTCTTT.

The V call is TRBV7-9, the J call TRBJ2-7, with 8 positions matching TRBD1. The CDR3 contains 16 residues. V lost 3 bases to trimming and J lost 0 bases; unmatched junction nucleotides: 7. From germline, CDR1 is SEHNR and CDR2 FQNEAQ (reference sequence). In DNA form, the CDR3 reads TGTGCCAGCAGCTTCGGACAGGGAACAACCTCCTACGAGCAGTACTTC. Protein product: CASSFGQGTTSYEQYF.

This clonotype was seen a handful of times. This chain's CDR3 is CASITAAHVKAEGEFNEQFF. CDR3 coding DNA: TGTGCCAGCATCACCGCGGCCCACGTTAAAGCAGAGGGGGAGTTTAATGAGCAGTTCTTC. The chain has TRBV12-3 or TRBV12-4 and TRBJ2-1, with a weak D call TRBD1 (6 bases). Between the trimmed V and J ends, which lost 7 bases and 7 bases, there was a span of 35 bases. The CDR3 spans 20 residues.

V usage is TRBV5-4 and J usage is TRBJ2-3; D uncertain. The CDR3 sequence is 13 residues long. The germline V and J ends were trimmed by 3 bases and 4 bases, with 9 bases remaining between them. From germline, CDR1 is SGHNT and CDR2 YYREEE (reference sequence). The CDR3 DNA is TGTGCCAGCAGCTCTGCAGGCGCAGATACGCAGTATTTT. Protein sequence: CASSSAGADTQYF.

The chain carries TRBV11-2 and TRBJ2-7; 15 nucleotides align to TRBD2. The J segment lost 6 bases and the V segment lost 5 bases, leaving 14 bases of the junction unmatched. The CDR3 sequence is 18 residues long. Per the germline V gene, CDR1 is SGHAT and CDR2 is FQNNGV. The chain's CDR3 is CASSHTSLGLAGGPEQYF. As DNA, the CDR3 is TGTGCCAGCAGCCACACTAGCTTGGGACTAGCGGGGGGCCCCGAGCAGTACTTC.

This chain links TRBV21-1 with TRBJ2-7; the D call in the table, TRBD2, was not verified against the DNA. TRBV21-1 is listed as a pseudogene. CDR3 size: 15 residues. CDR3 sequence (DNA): TGTGCCAGCACCCCAACTAGCGGGCGATCCTACGAGCAGTACTTC. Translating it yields CASTPTSGRSYEQYF.

The CDR3 nucleotides are TGCAGTGCTAGAGATTCTGGCAGAGGGACCAATCAGCCCCAGCATTTT. Its translation is CSARDSGRGTNQPQHF. The chain couples TRBV20-1 to TRBJ1-5, with D maybe TRBD1 (5 bases). V dropped 0 bases and J dropped 3 bases, with 15 bases sitting between them. The CDR3 has 16 residues. Germline V CDR1 and CDR2: DFQATT, SNEGSKA (reference sequence).

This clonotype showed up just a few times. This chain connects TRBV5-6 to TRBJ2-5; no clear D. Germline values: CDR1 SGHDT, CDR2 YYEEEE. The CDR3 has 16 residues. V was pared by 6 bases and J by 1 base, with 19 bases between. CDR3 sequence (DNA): TGTGCCAGCAACCCCTCCCTCCGACTGCTCCAAGAGACCCAGTACTTC. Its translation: CASNPSLRLLQETQYF.

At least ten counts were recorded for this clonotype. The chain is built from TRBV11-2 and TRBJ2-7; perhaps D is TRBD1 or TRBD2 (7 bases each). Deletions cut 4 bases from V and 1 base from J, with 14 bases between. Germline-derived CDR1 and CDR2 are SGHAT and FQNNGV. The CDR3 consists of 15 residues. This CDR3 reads CASSSAGQPSYEQYF. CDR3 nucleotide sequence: TGTGCCAGCAGCTCAGCGGGACAGCCTTCCTACGAGCAGTACTTC. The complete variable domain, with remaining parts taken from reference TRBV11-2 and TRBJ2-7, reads EAGVAQSPRYKIIEKRQSVAFWCNPISGHATLYWYQQILGQGPKLLIQFQNNGVVDDSQLPKDRFSAERLKGVDSTLKIQPAKLEDSAVYLCASSSAGQPSYEQYFGPGTRLTVT.

The CDR3 coding sequence is TGCGCCAGCAGCCAAGTTCCACCCCGGGGCAATGAGCAGTTCTTC. Protein product: CASSQVPPRGNEQFF. This chain links TRBV4-1 with TRBJ2-1; the D gene is possibly TRBD2 (5 bases). Looked up from germline, CDR1 is MGHRA and CDR2 is YSYEKL. CDR3 length: 15 amino acids. V dropped 1 base and J dropped 6 bases, with 13 bases sitting between them.

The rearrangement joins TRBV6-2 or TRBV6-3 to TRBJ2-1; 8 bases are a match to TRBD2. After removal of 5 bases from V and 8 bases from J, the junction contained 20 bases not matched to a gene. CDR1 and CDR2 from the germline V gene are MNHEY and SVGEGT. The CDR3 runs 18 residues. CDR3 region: CASSRTLAGIAWTDEQFF. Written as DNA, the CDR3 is TGTGCCAGCAGTCGTACTTTAGCGGGAATCGCCTGGACGGATGAGCAGTTCTTC.

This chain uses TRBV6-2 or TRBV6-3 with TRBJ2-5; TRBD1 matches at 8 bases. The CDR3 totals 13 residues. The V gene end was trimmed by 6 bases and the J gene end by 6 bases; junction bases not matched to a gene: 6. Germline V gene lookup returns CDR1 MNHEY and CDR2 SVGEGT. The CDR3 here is CASSPGQGQTQYF. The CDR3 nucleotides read TGTGCCAGCAGCCCAGGACAGGGCCAGACCCAGTACTTC.

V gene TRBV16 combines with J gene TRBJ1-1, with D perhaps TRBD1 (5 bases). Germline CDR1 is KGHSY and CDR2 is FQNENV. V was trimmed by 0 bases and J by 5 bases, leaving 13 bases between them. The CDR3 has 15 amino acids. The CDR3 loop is CASSQSGRGGTEAFF. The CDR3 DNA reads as TGTGCCAGCAGCCAATCGGGTAGGGGAGGGACTGAAGCTTTCTTT. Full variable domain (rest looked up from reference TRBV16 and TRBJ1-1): GEEVAQTPKHLVRGEGQKAKLYCAPIKGHSYVFWYQQVLKNEFKFLISFQNENVFDETGMPKERFSAKCLPNSPCSLEIQATKLEDSAVYFCASSQSGRGGTEAFFGQGTRLTVV.

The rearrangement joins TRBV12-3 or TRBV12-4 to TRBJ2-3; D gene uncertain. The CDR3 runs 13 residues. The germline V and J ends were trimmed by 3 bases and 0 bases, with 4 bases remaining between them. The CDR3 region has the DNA TGTGCCAGCAGTTTTAGAAGCACAGATACGCAGTATTTT. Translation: CASSFRSTDTQYF.

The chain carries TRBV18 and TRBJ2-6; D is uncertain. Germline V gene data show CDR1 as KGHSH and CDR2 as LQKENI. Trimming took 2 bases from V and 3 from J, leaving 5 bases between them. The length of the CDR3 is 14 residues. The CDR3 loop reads CASSPGVGANVLTF. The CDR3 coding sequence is TGTGCCAGCTCACCAGGGGTTGGGGCCAACGTCCTGACTTTC.

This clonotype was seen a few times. This CDR3 is CATKTGANTGELFF. Written as DNA, the CDR3 is TGTGCCACCAAGACGGGGGCCAACACCGGGGAGCTGTTTTTT. V usage is TRBV7-6 and J usage is TRBJ2-2, with D perhaps being TRBD1 or TRBD2 (6 bases each). V shed 10 bases and J shed 2 bases, with 14 bases lying between them. The germline gives CDR1 SGHVS, CDR2 FNYEAQ. The CDR3 is 14 amino acids.

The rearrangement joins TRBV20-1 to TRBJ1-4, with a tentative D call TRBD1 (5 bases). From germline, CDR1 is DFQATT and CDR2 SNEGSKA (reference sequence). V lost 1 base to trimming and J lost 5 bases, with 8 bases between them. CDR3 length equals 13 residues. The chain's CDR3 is CSARGQPNEKLFF. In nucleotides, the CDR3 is TGCAGTGCTAGAGGACAGCCAAATGAAAAACTGTTTTTT.

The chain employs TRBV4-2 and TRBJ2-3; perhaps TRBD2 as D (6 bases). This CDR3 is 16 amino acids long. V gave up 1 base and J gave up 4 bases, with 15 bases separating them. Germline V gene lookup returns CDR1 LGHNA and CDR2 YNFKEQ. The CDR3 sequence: CASSQAETRLPDTQYF. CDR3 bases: TGTGCCAGCAGCCAAGCGGAGACTAGGTTGCCAGATACGCAGTATTTT.

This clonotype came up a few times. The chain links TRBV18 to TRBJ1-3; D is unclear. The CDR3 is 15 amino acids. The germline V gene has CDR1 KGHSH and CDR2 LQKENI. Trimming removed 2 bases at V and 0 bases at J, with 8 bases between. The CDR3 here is CASSPTGVSGNTIYF. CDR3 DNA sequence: TGTGCCAGCTCACCAACCGGGGTCTCTGGAAACACCATATATTTT. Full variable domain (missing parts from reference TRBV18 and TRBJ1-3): NAGVMQNPRHLVRRRGQEARLRCSPMKGHSHVYWYRQLPEEGLKFMVYLQKENIIDESGMPKERFSAEFPKEGPSILRIQQVVRGDSAAYFCASSPTGVSGNTIYFGEGSWLTVV.

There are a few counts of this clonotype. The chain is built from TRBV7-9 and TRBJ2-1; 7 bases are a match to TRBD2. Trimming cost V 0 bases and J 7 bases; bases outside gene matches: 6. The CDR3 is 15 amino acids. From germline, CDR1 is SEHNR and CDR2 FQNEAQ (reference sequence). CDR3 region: CASSLAPSGVNEQFF. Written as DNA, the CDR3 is TGTGCCAGCAGCTTAGCCCCCAGCGGGGTTAATGAGCAGTTCTTC.

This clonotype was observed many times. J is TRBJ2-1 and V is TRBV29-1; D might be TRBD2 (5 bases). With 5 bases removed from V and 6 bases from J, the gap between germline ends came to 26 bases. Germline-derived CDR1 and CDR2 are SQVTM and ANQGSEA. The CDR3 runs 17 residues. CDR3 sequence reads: CSVSTPGGLLSSNEQFF. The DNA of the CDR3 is TGCAGCGTTTCGACCCCCGGAGGACTCCTTTCTTCCAATGAGCAGTTCTTC.

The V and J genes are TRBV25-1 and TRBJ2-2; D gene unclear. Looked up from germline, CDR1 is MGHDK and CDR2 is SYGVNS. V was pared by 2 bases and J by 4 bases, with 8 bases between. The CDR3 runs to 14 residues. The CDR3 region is CASSEMGITGELFF. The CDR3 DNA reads TGTGCCAGCAGTGAAATGGGAATCACCGGGGAGCTGTTTTTT.

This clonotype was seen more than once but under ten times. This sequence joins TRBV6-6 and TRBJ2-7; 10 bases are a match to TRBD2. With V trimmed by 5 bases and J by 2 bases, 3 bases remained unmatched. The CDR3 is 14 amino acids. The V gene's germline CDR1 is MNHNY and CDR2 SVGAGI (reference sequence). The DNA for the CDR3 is TGTGCCAGCAGTCGAGCGGGGGGGACCTACGAGCAGTACTTC. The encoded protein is CASSRAGGTYEQYF.